Listed here is a single T cell receptor beta chain. Its antigen is not known. The CDR3 end is not reached by the read, which stops 3 residues before it; the germline J gene fills it in. Blood came from CVID subjects not ill and not taking immunomodulatory or immunosuppressive medication. Heparinized whole blood, roughly 4.5 to 8 ml, came from each donor. Germline lookup yields CDR1 LNHDA and CDR2 SQIVND (reference sequence). The CDR3 loop spans 14 amino acids. Trimming took 4 bases from V and 1 from J, leaving 11 bases between them. This specimen comes from a study of T cell clonality in common variable immunodeficiency. Study observations and caveats: What drives increased CVID clonality needs T cell subpopulation sequencing. In common variable immunodeficiency, TCR beta chains reportedly carried fewer deletions and N-nucleotide insertions. CVID subjects had higher TCRbeta clonality than healthy controls, most marked in about a third.

Using immunoSEQ multiplex PCR, the repertoire was profiled, and TCRdb retains in-frame clones only, with some absent. Singletons are absent from the sample, which has over 30,000 clones. The V and J genes are TRBV19 and TRBJ2-7; tentatively, D is TRBD1 (5 bases). The sample comprised peripheral blood mononuclear cells. The origin of this receptor is a human donor with common variable immunodeficiency. CDR3 region: CASSTLDTSYEQYF. CDR3 DNA, as far as it was read: TGTGCCAGTAGTACACTGGACACTTCCTACGAG.